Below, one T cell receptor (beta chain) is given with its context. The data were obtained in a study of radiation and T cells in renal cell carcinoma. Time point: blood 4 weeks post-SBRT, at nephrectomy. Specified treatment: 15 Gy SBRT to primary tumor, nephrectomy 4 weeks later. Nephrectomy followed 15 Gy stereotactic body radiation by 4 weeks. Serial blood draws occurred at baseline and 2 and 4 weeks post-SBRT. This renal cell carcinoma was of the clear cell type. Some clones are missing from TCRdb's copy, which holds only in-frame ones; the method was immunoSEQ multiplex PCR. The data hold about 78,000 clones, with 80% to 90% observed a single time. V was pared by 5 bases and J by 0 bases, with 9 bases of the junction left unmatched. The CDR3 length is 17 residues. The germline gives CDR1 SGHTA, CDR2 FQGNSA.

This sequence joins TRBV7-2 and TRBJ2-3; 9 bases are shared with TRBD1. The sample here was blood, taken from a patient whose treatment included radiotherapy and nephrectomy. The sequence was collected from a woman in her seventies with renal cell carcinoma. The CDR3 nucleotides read TGTGCCAGCAGCCCCCCGGGACAGGGTGCTAGCACAGATACGCAGTATTTT. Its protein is CASSPPGQGASTDTQYF.